This T cell receptor (beta chain) was recovered during a study of CD8+CD57+ T cells in acquired aplastic anemia. Genomic DNA, serving as template, underwent TCR beta VDJ and CDR3 profiling. Using its own MiXCR run on the reads, TCRdb lists one record per CDR3 protein. The sample lists around 430,000 distinct CDR3 sequences, around a third occurring once. Patients chosen for sequencing had CD8+CD57+ cells that had expanded, as shown by flow cytometry. The CDR3 covers 13 residues. Germline V lookup: CDR1 SQVTM, CDR2 ANQGSEA. V was clipped by 6 bases and J by 4 bases, with 12 bases between them. This clonotype has at least ten counts.

The J gene is TRBJ2-2, the V gene TRBV29-1; the D is unclear. The specimen was sorted CD4+, CD8+, or CD8+CD57+ T cells (not recorded which) from PBMCs. This clonotype originated in a human donor with aplastic anemia. The CDR3 coding sequence is TGCAGCGTCGCCCCGACGGGCACCGGGGAGCTGTTTTTT. It specifies CSVAPTGTGELFF.